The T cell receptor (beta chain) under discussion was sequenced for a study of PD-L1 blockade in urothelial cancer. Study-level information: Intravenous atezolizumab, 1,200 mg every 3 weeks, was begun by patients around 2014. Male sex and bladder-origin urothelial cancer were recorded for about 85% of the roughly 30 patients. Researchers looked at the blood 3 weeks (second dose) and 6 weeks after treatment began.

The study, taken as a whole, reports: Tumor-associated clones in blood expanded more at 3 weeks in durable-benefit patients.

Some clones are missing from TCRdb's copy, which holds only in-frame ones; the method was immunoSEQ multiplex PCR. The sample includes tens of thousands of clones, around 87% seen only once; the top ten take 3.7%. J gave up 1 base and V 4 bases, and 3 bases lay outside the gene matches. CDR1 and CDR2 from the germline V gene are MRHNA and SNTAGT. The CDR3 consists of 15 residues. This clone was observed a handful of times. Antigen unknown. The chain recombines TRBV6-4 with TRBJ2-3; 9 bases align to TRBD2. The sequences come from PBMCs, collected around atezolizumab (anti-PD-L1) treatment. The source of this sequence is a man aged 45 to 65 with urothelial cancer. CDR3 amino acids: CASSAIAGGTDTQYF. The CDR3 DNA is TGTGCCAGCAGTGCAATAGCGGGGGGCACAGATACGCAGTATTTT.